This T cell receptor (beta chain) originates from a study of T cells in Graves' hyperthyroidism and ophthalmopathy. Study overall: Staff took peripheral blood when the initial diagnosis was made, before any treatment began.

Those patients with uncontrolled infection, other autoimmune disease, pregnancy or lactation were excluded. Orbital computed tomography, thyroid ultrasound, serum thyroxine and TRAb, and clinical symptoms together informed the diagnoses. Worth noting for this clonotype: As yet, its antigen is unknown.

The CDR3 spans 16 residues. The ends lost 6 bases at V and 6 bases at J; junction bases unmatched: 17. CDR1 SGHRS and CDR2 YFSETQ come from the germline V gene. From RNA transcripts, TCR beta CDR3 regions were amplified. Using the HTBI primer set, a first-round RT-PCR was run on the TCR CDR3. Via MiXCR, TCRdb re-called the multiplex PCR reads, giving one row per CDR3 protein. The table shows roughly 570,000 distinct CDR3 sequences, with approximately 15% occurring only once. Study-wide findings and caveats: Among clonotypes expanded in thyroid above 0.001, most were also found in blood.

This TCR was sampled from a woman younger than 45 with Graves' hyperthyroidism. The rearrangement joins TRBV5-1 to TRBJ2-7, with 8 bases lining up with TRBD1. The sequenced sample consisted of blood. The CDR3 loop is CASNPGGVGTLSEQYF. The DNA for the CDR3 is TGCGCCAGCAATCCAGGGGGCGTAGGAACCCTGAGCGAGCAGTACTTC.